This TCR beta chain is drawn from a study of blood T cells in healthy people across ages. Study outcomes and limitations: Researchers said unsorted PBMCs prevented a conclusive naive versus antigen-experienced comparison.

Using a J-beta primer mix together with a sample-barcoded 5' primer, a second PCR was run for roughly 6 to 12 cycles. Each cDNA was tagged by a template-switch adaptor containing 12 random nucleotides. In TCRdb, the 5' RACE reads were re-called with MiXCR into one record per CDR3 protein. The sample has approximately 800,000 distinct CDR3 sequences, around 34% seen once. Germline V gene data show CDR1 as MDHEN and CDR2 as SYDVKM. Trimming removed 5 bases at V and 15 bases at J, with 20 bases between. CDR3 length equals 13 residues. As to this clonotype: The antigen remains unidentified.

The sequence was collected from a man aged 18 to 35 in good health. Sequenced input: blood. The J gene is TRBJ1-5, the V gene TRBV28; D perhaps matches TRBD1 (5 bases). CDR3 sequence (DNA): TGTGCCAGCAGTCCTCCAACGGGGCCCCTTGGGCATTTT. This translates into CASSPPTGPLGHF.